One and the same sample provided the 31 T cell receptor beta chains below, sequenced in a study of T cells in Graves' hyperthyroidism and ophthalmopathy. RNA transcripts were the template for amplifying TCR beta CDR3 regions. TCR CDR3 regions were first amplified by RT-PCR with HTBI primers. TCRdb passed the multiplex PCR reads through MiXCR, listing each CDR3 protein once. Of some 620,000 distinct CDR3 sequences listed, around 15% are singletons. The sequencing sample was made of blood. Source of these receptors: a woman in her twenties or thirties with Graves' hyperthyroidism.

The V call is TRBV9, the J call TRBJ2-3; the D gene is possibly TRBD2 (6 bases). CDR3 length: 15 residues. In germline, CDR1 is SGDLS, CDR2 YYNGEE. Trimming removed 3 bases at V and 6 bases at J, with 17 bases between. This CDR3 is CASSGGLRERDTQYF. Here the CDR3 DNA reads TGTGCCAGCAGCGGTGGGCTGCGGGAAAGGGATACGCAGTATTTT.

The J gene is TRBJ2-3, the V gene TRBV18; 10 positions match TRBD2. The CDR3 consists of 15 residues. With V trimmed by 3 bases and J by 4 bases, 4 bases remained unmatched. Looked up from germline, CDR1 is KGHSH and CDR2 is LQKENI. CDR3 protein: CASSPTSGKADTQYF. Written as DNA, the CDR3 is TGTGCCAGCTCACCCACTAGCGGGAAGGCAGATACGCAGTATTTT.

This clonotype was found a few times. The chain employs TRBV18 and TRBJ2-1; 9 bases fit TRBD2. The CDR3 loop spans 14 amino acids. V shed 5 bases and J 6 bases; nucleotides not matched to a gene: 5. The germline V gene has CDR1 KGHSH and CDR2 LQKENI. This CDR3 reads CASSYAGGSNEQFF. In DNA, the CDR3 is TGTGCCAGCTCATACGCGGGAGGGAGCAATGAGCAGTTCTTC.

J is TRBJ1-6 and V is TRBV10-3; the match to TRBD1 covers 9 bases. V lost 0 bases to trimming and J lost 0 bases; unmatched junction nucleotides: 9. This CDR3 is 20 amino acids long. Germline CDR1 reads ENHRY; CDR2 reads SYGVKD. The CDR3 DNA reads TGTGCCATCAGTGAGTCCCTTACCGGGACAGGGAGCTCCTATAATTCACCCCTCCACTTT. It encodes CAISESLTGTGSSYNSPLHF.

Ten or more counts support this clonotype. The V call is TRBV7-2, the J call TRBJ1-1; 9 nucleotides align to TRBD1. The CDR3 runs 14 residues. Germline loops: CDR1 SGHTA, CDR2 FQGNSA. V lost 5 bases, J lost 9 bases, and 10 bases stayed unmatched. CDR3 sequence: CASSPGTGQPQAFF. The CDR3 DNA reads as TGTGCCAGCAGCCCCGGGACAGGGCAACCGCAAGCTTTCTTT.

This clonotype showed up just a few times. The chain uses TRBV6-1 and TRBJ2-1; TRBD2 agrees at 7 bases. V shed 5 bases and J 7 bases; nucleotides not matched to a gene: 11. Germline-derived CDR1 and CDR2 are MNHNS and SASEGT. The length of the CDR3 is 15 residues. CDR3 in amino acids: CASSTSVVGGNEQFF. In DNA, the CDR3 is TGTGCCAGCAGTACATCCGTAGTCGGGGGGAATGAGCAGTTCTTC.

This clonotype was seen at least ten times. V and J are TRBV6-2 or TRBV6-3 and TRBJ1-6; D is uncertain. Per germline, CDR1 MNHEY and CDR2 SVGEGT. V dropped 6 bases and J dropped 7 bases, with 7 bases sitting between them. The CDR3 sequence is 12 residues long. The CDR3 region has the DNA TGTGCCAGCAGAAGCACGAATTCACCCCTCCACTTT. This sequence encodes CASRSTNSPLHF.

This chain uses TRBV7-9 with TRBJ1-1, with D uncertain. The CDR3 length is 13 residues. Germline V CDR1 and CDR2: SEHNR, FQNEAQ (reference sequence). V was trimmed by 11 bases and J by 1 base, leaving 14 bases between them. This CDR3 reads CAGLDPGNTEAFF. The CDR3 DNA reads TGTGCCGGGTTAGACCCAGGGAACACTGAAGCTTTCTTT.

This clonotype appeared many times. The DNA for the CDR3 is TGTGCCAGCAGTGATGTGGGAGGGGCGCGACAAGAGACCCAGTACTTC. Its protein product is CASSDVGGARQETQYF. This chain joins TRBV6-1 and TRBJ2-5, with 7 bases matching TRBD2. Germline V gene lookup returns CDR1 MNHNS and CDR2 SASEGT. The trim removed 3 bases at V and 2 bases at J, leaving 9 bases unmatched. This CDR3 contains 16 residues.

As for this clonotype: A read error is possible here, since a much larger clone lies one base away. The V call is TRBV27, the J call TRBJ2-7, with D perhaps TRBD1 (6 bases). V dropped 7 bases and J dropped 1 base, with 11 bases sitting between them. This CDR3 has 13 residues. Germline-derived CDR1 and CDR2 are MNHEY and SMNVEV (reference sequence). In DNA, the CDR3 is TGTGCCAGCATAAAACAGGGTTCCTACGAGCAGTACTTC. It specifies CASIKQGSYEQYF.

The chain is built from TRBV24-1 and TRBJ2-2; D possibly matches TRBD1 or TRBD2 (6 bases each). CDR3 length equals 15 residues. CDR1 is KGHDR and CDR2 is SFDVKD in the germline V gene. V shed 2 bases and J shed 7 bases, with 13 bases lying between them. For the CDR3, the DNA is TGTGCCACCAGTGATTACGGGGGCTGGCTCGGGGAGCTGTTTTTT. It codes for CATSDYGGWLGELFF.

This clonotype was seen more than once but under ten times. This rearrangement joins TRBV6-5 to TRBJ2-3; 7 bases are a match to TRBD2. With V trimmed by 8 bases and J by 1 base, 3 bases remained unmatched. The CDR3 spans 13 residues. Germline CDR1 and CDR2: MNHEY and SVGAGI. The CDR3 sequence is CASDAGGTDTQYF. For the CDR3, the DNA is TGTGCCAGCGATGCGGGAGGCACAGATACGCAGTATTTT.

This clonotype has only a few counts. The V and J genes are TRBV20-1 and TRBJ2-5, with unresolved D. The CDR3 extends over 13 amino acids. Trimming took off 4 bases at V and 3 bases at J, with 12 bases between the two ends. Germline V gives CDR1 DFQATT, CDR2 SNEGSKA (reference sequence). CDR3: CSATPRLEETQYF. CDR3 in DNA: TGCAGTGCTACCCCCCGTCTGGAAGAGACCCAGTACTTC.

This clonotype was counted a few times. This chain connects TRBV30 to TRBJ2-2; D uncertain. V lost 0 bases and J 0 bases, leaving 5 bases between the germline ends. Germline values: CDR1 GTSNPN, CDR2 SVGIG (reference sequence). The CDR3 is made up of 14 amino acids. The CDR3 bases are TGTGCCTGGAGTGTACTACCGAACACCGGGGAGCTGTTTTTT. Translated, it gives CAWSVLPNTGELFF.

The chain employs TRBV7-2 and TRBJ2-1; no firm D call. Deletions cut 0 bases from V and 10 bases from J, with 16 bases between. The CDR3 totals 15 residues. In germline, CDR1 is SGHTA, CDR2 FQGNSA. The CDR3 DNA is TGTGCCAGCAGCTTAGCTAACAGCCGCAACGGGGAGCAGTTCTTC. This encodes CASSLANSRNGEQFF.

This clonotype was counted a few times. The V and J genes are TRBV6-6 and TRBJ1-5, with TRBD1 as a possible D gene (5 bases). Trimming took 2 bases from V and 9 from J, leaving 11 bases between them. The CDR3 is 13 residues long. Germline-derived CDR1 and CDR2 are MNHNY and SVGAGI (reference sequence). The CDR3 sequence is CASSYRERGPQHF. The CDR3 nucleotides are TGTGCCAGCAGTTACAGGGAGAGGGGGCCCCAGCATTTT.

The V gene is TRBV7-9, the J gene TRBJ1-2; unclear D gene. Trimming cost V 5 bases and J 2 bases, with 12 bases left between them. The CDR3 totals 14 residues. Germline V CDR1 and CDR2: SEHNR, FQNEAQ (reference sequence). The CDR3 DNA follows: TGTGCCAGCAGCCGTTTAGAGGAAAACTATGGCTACACCTTC. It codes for CASSRLEENYGYTF.

CDR3 sequence: CASEGGFNTGELFF. In nucleotides, the CDR3 is TGTGCCAGCGAGGGGGGATTCAACACCGGGGAGCTGTTTTTT. The chain uses TRBV25-1 and TRBJ2-2, with D tentatively TRBD1 or TRBD2 (6 bases each). V was clipped by 8 bases and J by 2 bases, with 12 bases between them. CDR3 length: 14 amino acids. Germline V CDR1 and CDR2: MGHDK, SYGVNS. Complete variable domain (other parts from reference TRBV25-1 and TRBJ2-2): EADIYQTPRYLVIGTGKKITLECSQTMGHDKMYWYQQDPGMELHLIHYSYGVNSTEKGDLSSESTVSRIRTEHFPLTLESARPSHTSQYLCASEGGFNTGELFFGEGSRLTVL.

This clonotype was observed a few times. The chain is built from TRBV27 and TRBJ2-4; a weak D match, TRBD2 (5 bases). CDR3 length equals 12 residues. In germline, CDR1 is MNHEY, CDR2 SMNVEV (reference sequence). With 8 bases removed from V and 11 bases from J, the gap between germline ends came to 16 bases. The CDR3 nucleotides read TGTGCCAGCGGCCCTAGCAACTTCTTTCAGTACTTC. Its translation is CASGPSNFFQYF.

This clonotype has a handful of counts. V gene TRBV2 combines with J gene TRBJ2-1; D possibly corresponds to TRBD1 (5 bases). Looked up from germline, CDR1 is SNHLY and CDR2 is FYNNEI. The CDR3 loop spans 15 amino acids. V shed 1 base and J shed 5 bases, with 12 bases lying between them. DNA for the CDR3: TGTGCCAGCAGTGAAGGGTGGGGCGCCGACAATGAGCAGTTCTTC. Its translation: CASSEGWGADNEQFF. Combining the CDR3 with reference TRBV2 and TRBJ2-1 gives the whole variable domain EPEVTQTPSHQVTQMGQEVILRCVPISNHLYFYWYRQILGQKVEFLVSFYNNEISEKSEIFDDQFSVERPDGSNFTLKIRSTKLEDSAMYFCASSEGWGADNEQFFGPGTRLTVL.

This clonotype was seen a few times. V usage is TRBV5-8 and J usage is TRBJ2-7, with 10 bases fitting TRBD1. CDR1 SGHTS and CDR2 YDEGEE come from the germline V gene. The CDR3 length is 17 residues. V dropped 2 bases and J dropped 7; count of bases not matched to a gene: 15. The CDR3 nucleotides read TGTGCCAGCAGCTTTCCCGGCCGCGGGACAGGGGTAGGGGAGCAGTACTTC. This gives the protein CASSFPGRGTGVGEQYF. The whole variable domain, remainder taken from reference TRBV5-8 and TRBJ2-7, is EAGVTQSPTHLIKTRGQQATLRCSPISGHTSVYWYQQALGLGLQFLLWYDEGEERNRGNFPPRFSGRQFPNYSSELNVNALELEDSALYLCASSFPGRGTGVGEQYFGPGTRLTVT.

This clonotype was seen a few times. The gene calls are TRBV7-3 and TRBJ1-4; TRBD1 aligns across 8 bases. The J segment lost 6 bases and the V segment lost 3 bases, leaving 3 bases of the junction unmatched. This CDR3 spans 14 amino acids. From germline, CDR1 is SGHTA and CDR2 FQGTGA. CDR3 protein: CASSLTGADEKLFF. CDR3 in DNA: TGTGCCAGCAGCTTGACAGGGGCGGATGAAAAACTGTTTTTT.

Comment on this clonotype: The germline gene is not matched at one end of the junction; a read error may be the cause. The DNA of the CDR3 is TGTGCCAGCAGCTTGGATGGAATAGAGCAGTCCTTC. It codes for CASSLDGIEQSF. The chain carries TRBV5-6 and TRBJ2-1, with D hard to call. The CDR3 runs to 12 residues. The germline V gene encodes CDR1 SGHDT and CDR2 YYEEEE. The full variable domain, in which reference TRBV5-6 and TRBJ2-1 provide the parts outside the CDR3, is DAGVTQSPTHLIKTRGQQVTLRCSPKSGHDTVSWYQQALGQGPQFIFQYYEEEERQRGNFPDRFSGHQFPNYSSELNVNALLLGDSALYLCASSLDGIEQSFGPGTRLTVL.

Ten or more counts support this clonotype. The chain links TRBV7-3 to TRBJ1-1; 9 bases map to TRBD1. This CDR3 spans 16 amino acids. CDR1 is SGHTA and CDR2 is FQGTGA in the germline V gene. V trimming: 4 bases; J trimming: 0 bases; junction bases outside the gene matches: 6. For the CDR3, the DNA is TGTGCCAGCAGCTCCACCGGGACAGGGATGAACACTGAAGCTTTCTTT. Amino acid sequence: CASSSTGTGMNTEAFF.

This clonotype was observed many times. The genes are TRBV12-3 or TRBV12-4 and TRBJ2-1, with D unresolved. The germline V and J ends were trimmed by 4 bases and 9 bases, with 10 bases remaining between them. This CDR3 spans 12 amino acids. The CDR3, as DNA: TGTGCCAGCAGTTCCGGGCTGCTTGAGCAGTTCTTC. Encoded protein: CASSSGLLEQFF.

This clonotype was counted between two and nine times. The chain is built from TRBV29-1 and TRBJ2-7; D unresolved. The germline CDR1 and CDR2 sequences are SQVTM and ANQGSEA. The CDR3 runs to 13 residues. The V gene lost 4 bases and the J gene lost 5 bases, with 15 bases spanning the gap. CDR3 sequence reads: CSVASRARDEQYF. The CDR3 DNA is TGCAGCGTTGCAAGTCGTGCGAGAGACGAGCAGTACTTC.

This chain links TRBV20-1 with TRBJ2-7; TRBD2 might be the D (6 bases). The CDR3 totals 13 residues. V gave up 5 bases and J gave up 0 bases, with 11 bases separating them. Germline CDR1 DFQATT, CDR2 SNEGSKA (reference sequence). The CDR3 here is CSAARDSSYEQYF. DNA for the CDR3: TGCAGTGCTGCAAGGGACTCCTCCTACGAGCAGTACTTC.

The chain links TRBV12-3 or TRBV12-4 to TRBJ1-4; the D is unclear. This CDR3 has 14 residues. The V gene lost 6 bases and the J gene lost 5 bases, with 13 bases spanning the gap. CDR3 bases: TGTGCCAGCAGCCGCGGCTTCCTGAATGAAAAACTGTTTTTT. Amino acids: CASSRGFLNEKLFF.

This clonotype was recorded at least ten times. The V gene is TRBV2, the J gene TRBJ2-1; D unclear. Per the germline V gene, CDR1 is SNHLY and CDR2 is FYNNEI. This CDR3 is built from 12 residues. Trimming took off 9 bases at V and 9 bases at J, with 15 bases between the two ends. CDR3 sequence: CARRKVTSEQFF. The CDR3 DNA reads TGTGCCAGGCGGAAGGTAACCAGTGAGCAGTTCTTC.

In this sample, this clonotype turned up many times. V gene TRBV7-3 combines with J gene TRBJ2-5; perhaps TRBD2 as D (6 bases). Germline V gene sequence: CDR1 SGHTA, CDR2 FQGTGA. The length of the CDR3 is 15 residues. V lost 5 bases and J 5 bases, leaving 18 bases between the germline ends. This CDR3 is CASSQEGLTGETQYF. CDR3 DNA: TGTGCCAGCAGCCAAGAAGGACTAACGGGGGAGACCCAGTACTTC. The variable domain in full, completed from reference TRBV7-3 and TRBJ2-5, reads GAGVSQTPSNKVTEKGKYVELRCDPISGHTALYWYRQSLGQGPEFLIYFQGTGAADDSGLPNDRFFAVRPEGSVSTLKIQRTERGDSAVYLCASSQEGLTGETQYFGPGTRLLVL.

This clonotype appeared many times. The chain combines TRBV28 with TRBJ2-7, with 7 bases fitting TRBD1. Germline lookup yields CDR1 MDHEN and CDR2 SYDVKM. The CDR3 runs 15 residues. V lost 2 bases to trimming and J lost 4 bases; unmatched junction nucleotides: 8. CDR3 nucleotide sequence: TGTGCCAGCAGTTTAAGGGACAGACTTTCTTACGAGCAGTACTTC. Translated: CASSLRDRLSYEQYF.